This entry lists 22 T cell receptor beta chains sequenced from one sample in a study of cytomegalovirus exposure and HLA in healthy donors. Libraries were prepared by immunoSEQ multiplex PCR; TCRdb keeps only in-frame clonotypes and omits some of them. The data show some 250,000 clones, 90% seen once. Sequenced input: PBMCs. The receptor source for this set is a woman under 30 in good health and CMV-seronegative.

For the CDR3, the DNA is TGTGCCAGCACCTCGAGGACCAGGGAAAATCAGCCCCAGCATTTT. Protein product: CASTSRTRENQPQHF. The chain uses TRBV6-1 and TRBJ1-5; possible D gene TRBD1, 5 bases. CDR1 and CDR2 from the germline V gene are MNHNS and SASEGT. This CDR3 is 15 amino acids long. With 7 bases removed from V and 4 bases from J, the gap between germline ends came to 17 bases.

The chain combines TRBV19 with TRBJ2-1; 8 bases line up with TRBD2. CDR3 length: 14 amino acids. V was pared by 2 bases and J by 8 bases, with 5 bases of the junction left unmatched. Looked up from germline, CDR1 is LNHDA and CDR2 is SQIVND (reference sequence). This CDR3 is CASSISGGADEQFF. CDR3 nucleotides: TGTGCCAGTAGTATATCCGGGGGGGCCGATGAGCAGTTCTTC.

Only one count was recorded for this clone. The chain joins TRBV5-1 to TRBJ2-1; no firm D call. This CDR3 contains 15 residues. The ends were cut back, 0 bases at V and 0 bases at J, with 7 bases in the middle. Germline V lookup: CDR1 SGHRS, CDR2 YFSETQ. The CDR3 reads CASSLDLGSYNEQFF. In DNA, the CDR3 is TGCGCCAGCAGCTTGGATCTAGGCTCCTACAATGAGCAGTTCTTC.

This rearrangement joins TRBV19 to TRBJ2-5, with 7 bases aligning to TRBD2. Per germline, CDR1 LNHDA and CDR2 SQIVND (reference sequence). This CDR3 is 14 amino acids long. V lost 5 bases, J lost 0 bases, and 3 bases stayed unmatched. In nucleotides, the CDR3 is TGTGCCAGTAGTCCAGGGACTAACCAAGAGACCCAGTACTTC. It specifies CASSPGTNQETQYF.

The J gene is TRBJ1-6, the V gene TRBV27, with D hard to call. Germline V gene lookup returns CDR1 MNHEY and CDR2 SMNVEV (reference sequence). Trimming took off 7 bases at V and 10 bases at J, with 17 bases between the two ends. This CDR3 region has 14 residues. The CDR3 is CASNLRRGSSPLHF. The CDR3 coding sequence is TGTGCCAGCAACCTACGTAGAGGAAGCTCACCCCTCCACTTT.

This chain connects TRBV9 to TRBJ2-6; D remains ambiguous. The CDR3 is 17 amino acids. Germline CDR1 reads SGDLS; CDR2 reads YYNGEE. V gave up 1 base and J gave up 0 bases, with 11 bases separating them. CDR3 in amino acids: CASSVNRISSGANVLTF. In DNA, the CDR3 is TGTGCCAGCAGCGTAAACAGAATTAGCTCTGGGGCCAACGTCCTGACTTTC.

The chain links TRBV6-5 to TRBJ1-1; 7 nucleotides line up with TRBD1. Germline assignment: CDR1 MNHEY and CDR2 SVGAGI. This CDR3 is 15 amino acids long. V shed 7 bases, J shed 1 base, and the junction held 9 bases outside the gene matches. The CDR3 DNA is TGTGCCAGCACCCAAGGAGGGGGCTCGAACACTGAAGCTTTCTTT. This encodes CASTQGGGSNTEAFF.

The chain has TRBV28 and TRBJ1-5; 8 bases are a match to TRBD1. Trimming at V came to 2 bases and at J to 5 bases, leaving 8 bases not matched to a gene. Germline V gene sequence: CDR1 MDHEN, CDR2 SYDVKM. This CDR3 has 16 residues. This CDR3 reads CASSLIPDREDQPQHF. DNA for the CDR3: TGTGCCAGCAGTTTAATTCCGGACAGGGAGGATCAGCCCCAGCATTTT.

Only a few counts were recorded for this clone. The rearrangement links TRBV19 to TRBJ2-5, with 11 bases identical to TRBD2. After removal of 5 bases from V and 7 bases from J, the junction contained 9 bases not matched to a gene. The CDR3 contains 15 residues. Germline CDR1 LNHDA, CDR2 SQIVND (reference sequence). CDR3 amino acids: CASSVGLAVLGTQYF. The CDR3 nucleotides read TGTGCCAGTAGTGTGGGACTAGCGGTATTGGGGACCCAGTACTTC.

The gene calls are TRBV27 and TRBJ2-2; D call uncertain. Per the germline V gene, CDR1 is MNHEY and CDR2 is SMNVEV (reference sequence). V dropped 3 bases and J dropped 5 bases, with 7 bases sitting between them. The CDR3 runs 13 residues. The CDR3, as DNA: TGTGCCAGCAGTTTTATCGCGACCGGGGAGCTGTTTTTT. It codes for CASSFIATGELFF.

J is TRBJ2-2 and V is TRBV19, with TRBD1 matching 7 bases. Germline CDR1 and CDR2: LNHDA and SQIVND (reference sequence). The V segment lost 5 bases and the J segment 8 bases; nucleotides outside the gene matches: 5. The CDR3 runs to 13 residues. DNA of the CDR3: TGTGCCAGTAGTGTAGGGGGCCCAGGGGAGCTGTTTTTT. Protein product: CASSVGGPGELFF. Based on the CDR3 plus reference TRBV19 and TRBJ2-2, the full variable domain is DGGITQSPKYLFRKEGQNVTLSCEQNLNHDAMYWYRQDPGQGLRLIYYSQIVNDFQKGDIAEGYSVSREKKESFPLTVTSAQKNPTAFYLCASSVGGPGELFFGEGSRLTVL.

The rearrangement links TRBV19 to TRBJ1-2; D perhaps matches TRBD1 (5 bases). Germline CDR1 LNHDA, CDR2 SQIVND (reference sequence). V lost 7 bases, J lost 7 bases, and 19 bases lay in between. This CDR3 has 14 amino acids. The CDR3 region is CASNSPPQGGGYTF. CDR3 in DNA: TGTGCCAGTAACTCCCCGCCCCAGGGTGGTGGCTACACCTTC.

The chain is built from TRBV6-1 and TRBJ2-7; D not resolved. This CDR3 region has 12 residues. With 7 bases removed from V and 2 bases from J, the gap between germline ends came to 9 bases. The germline gives CDR1 MNHNS, CDR2 SASEGT. The CDR3 here is CASNSPTYEQYV. Written as DNA, the CDR3 is TGTGCCAGCAACAGTCCGACCTACGAGCAGTACGTC.

The chain uses TRBV6-5 and TRBJ1-4, with D tentatively TRBD1 (6 bases). The CDR3 is 13 amino acids. Trimming left V 3 bases short and J 8 bases short, with 10 bases between. CDR1 is MNHEY and CDR2 is SVGAGI in the germline V gene. The CDR3 coding sequence is TGTGCCAGCAGTTATCACAGGGTGGAAAAACTGTTTTTT. This encodes CASSYHRVEKLFF.

The chain employs TRBV5-6 and TRBJ2-7; 10 nucleotides match TRBD1. CDR1 is SGHDT and CDR2 is YYEEEE in the germline V gene. This CDR3 is 15 amino acids long. V lost 4 bases and J lost 3; bases outside the gene matches: 7. CDR3 protein: CASSRTGQGFYEQYV. The CDR3 DNA sequence: TGTGCCAGCAGCCGGACGGGACAGGGGTTCTACGAGCAGTACGTC.

This chain connects TRBV28 to TRBJ2-3, with 9 bases lining up with TRBD2. Trimming at V came to 7 bases and at J to 2 bases, leaving 10 bases not matched to a gene. The CDR3 length is 16 residues. Germline V gives CDR1 MDHEN, CDR2 SYDVKM. The CDR3 loop reads CASTTSLAGTTDTQYF. The CDR3 nucleotides are TGTGCCAGCACCACGAGTCTAGCGGGGACCACAGATACGCAGTATTTT.

This clone was counted once. The chain joins TRBV6-6 to TRBJ2-7; D is ambiguous. The germline V and J ends were trimmed by 4 bases and 2 bases, with 12 bases remaining between them. CDR3 length: 14 amino acids. Per germline, CDR1 MNHNY and CDR2 SVGAGI (reference sequence). CDR3 residues: CASSSTGLAYEQYF. The CDR3 DNA reads as TGTGCCAGCAGTTCCACCGGTCTGGCCTACGAGCAGTACTTC.

The gene calls are TRBV28 and TRBJ1-2, with 10 positions matching TRBD1. CDR1 is MDHEN and CDR2 is SYDVKM in the germline V gene. The V gene end was trimmed by 6 bases and the J gene end by 4 bases; junction bases not matched to a gene: 5. This CDR3 is built from 14 residues. CDR3 nucleotide sequence: TGTGCCAGCAGCAGACAGGGGGCGGGCTATGGCTACACCTTC. This codes for CASSRQGAGYGYTF.

The chain uses TRBV27 and TRBJ2-2; no clear D gene. The ends were cut back, 6 bases at V and 2 bases at J, with 13 bases in the middle. Looked up from germline, CDR1 is MNHEY and CDR2 is SMNVEV (reference sequence). The CDR3 extends over 15 amino acids. The CDR3 nucleotides read TGTGCCAGCAGCTTACTGGCGGTTAACACCGGGGAGCTGTTTTTT. The encoded protein is CASSLLAVNTGELFF.

The chain recombines TRBV2 with TRBJ2-3; TRBD2 matches 12 bases. This CDR3 has 15 residues. Trimming cost V 3 bases and J 6 bases; bases outside gene matches: 4. Per germline, CDR1 SNHLY and CDR2 FYNNEI. CDR3 protein: CASSEGLAGWDTQYF. CDR3 sequence (DNA): TGTGCCAGCAGTGAGGGACTAGCGGGTTGGGATACGCAGTATTTT.

The rearrangement joins TRBV7-9 to TRBJ2-2, with D unclear. The CDR3 extends over 15 amino acids. Germline-derived CDR1 and CDR2 are SEHNR and FQNEAQ (reference sequence). V lost 1 base and J 1 base, leaving 7 bases between the germline ends. The CDR3 loop reads CASSLDTMNTGELFF. The CDR3 DNA follows: TGTGCCAGCAGCTTAGACACCATGAACACCGGGGAGCTGTTTTTT.

The chain couples TRBV6-5 to TRBJ1-5; D is possibly TRBD1 (6 bases). This CDR3 contains 14 residues. Germline CDR1 and CDR2: MNHEY and SVGAGI. Trimming removed 8 bases at V and 1 base at J, with 12 bases between. CDR3 residues: CASGGGMSNQPQHF. Written as DNA, the CDR3 is TGTGCCAGCGGCGGGGGCATGAGCAATCAGCCCCAGCATTTT.